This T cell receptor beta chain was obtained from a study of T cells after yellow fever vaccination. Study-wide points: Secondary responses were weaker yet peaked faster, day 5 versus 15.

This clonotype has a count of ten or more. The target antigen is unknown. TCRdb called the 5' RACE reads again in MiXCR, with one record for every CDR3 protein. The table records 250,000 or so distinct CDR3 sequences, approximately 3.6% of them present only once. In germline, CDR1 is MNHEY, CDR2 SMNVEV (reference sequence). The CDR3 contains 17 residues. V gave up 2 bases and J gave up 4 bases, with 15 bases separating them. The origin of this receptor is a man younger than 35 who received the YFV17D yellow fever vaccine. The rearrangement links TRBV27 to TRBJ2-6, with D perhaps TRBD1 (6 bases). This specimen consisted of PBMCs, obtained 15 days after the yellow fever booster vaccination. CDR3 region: CASSLNRAPAGANVLTF. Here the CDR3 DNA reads TGTGCCAGCAGTTTAAACAGGGCGCCCGCCGGGGCCAACGTCCTGACTTTC.